This T cell receptor beta chain derives from a study of stem cell transplantation in POMP-related autoinflammatory disease. Overall study context: CD8+ T cells were low and CD4+ cells naive-skewed before transplant. Study results and limitations: In patients with PRAID, every analyzed T-cell subset tended to show lower diversity and higher clonality.

The CDR3 covers 16 residues. CDR1 is SGHKS, CDR2 YYEKEE, per germline (reference sequence). Trimming removed 1 base from V and 3 bases from J, with 15 bases in between. Sequencing used immunoSEQ multiplex PCR; TCRdb keeps in-frame clones, though not all of them. The sample lists approximately 7,800 clones, approximately 88% seen once, with 13% in the top ten. Comments on this clone: Its antigen is as yet unknown.

This specimen was CD8+ T cells from PBMCs, taken after stem cell transplantation. This chain joins TRBV5-5 and TRBJ2-3; weak D call: TRBD2 (6 bases). This receptor was obtained from a human patient with POMP-related autoinflammation and immune dysregulation (PRAID). T cells may partly derive from the graft donor. The CDR3 spells CASSLYGEVGTDTQYF. In DNA form, the CDR3 reads TGTGCCAGCAGCTTGTACGGGGAGGTTGGGACAGATACGCAGTATTTT.